The 5 T cell receptor beta chains given below trace back to one sample, sequenced in a study of T cells in women clearing cervical HPV infection. Here immunoSEQ multiplex PCR was the method, and the copy in TCRdb shows in-frame clones only, minus some. The sample has some 20,000 clones. What was sequenced was blood buffy coat. The source is a woman between 18 and 69 years old with a cervical HPV16 infection that either progressed to CIN3+ or cleared (not recorded which).

Worth noting for this clone: The read ends 3 residues before the CDR3 terminus; that terminus is restored from the germline J gene. The chain combines TRBV2 with TRBJ2-2; TRBD2 matches 11 bases. The CDR3 runs to 16 residues. Germline values: CDR1 SNHLY, CDR2 FYNNEI. Trimming took 1 base from V and 6 from J; bases not matched to a gene: 4. The CDR3 sequence: CASSEGLLAGAGELFF. The covered CDR3 bases are TGTGCCAGCAGTGAAGGGTTACTAGCGGGAGCCGGGGAG.

Note on this clone: The CDR3 end falls 3 residues outside the read, so it is completed with the germline J gene. V gene TRBV13 combines with J gene TRBJ1-2; weak D call: TRBD1 (6 bases). This CDR3 is built from 13 residues. Germline V lookup: CDR1 PRHDT, CDR2 FYEKMQ (reference sequence). The V end was cut by 5 bases, the J end by 5 bases, with 12 bases between. The CDR3 DNA, read in part, is TGTGCCAGCAGCGACGGGACACTTTATGGC. Translation: CASSDGTLYG. The full CDR3 protein reads CASSDGTLYGYTF.

The sequenced part of the CDR3 DNA is TGTGCCAGCAGTTGGCGGAGCGGGGAGGGCTATGAG. This translates into CASSWRSGEGYE. The whole CDR3 sequence is CASSWRSGEGYEQFF. V and J are TRBV7-6 and TRBJ2-1; 7 nucleotides match TRBD2. The read comes to an end 3 residues before the CDR3 does, leaving the germline J gene to fill in the end. CDR3 size: 15 residues. CDR1 is SGHVS, CDR2 FNYEAQ, per germline. The junction had 13 bases not matched to a gene; V was cut back by 6 bases and J by 8 bases. The whole variable domain, remainder taken from reference TRBV7-6 and TRBJ2-1, is GAGVSQSPRYKVTKRGQDVALRCDPISGHVSLYWYRQALGQGPEFLTYFNYEAQQDKSGLPNDRFSAERPEGSISTLTIQRTEQRDSAMYRCASSWRSGEGYEQFFGPGTRLTVL.

Comments on this clone: Sequencing ends 3 residues short of the CDR3 end; the germline J gene provides the rest. The chain links TRBV19 to TRBJ1-1; TRBD1 might be the D (6 bases). In germline, CDR1 is LNHDA, CDR2 SQIVND (reference sequence). V gave up 2 bases and J gave up 4 bases, with 8 bases separating them. The CDR3 contains 13 residues. CDR3 region: CASSIRGSTEAFF. Incomplete CDR3 DNA: TGTGCCAGTAGTATAAGGGGGAGCACTGAA.

With respect to this clone: Read sequence stops 3 residues before the CDR3 end, and the germline J gene provides the missing end. The chain carries TRBV7-6 and TRBJ2-7, with 9 bases lining up with TRBD2. V was pared by 5 bases and J by 1 base, with 9 bases of the junction left unmatched. This CDR3 has 16 residues. Germline V gene sequence: CDR1 SGHVS, CDR2 FNYEAQ. The sequenced CDR3 bases are TGTGCCAGCAGCCCACGGGCGGGAGGGTCTTCCTACGAG. Amino acids: CASSPRAGGSSYE. The whole CDR3 protein reads CASSPRAGGSSYEQYF. Using reference TRBV7-6 and TRBJ2-7 for the parts outside the CDR3, the full variable domain is GAGVSQSPRYKVTKRGQDVALRCDPISGHVSLYWYRQALGQGPEFLTYFNYEAQQDKSGLPNDRFSAERPEGSISTLTIQRTEQRDSAMYRCASSPRAGGSSYEQYFGPGTRLTVT.